This passage covers 20 T cell receptor beta chains from one sample sequenced in a study of human T cells and chemical hapten exposure. Time point of the sample: patch test 1, 2 weeks after DPC sensitization. Regarding treatment: therapeutic diphenylcyclopropenone sensitization with weekly scalp DPC. TCRdb used MiXCR to reprocess the RACE reads, holding one entry per CDR3 protein. The table includes nearly 350,000 distinct CDR3 sequences, around 6.9% detected once. The material sequenced was whole blood, taken in connection with sensitization to the hapten diphenylcyclopropenone (DPC). Every receptor here comes from a woman in her late teens or twenties with alopecia areata. Some clones in this sample may be carry-over from other donors' samples.

This clonotype was observed many times. Written as DNA, the CDR3 is TGCGCCAGCAGCCAAGTACAGCTAGCCAAAAACATTCAGTACTTC. It encodes CASSQVQLAKNIQYF. This sequence joins TRBV4-1 and TRBJ2-4; D is undetermined. CDR3 length equals 15 residues. The germline V gene encodes CDR1 MGHRA and CDR2 YSYEKL. Trimming took off 1 base at V and 0 bases at J, with 7 bases between the two ends.

This clonotype has a handful of counts. V gene TRBV5-5 combines with J gene TRBJ2-7, with 7 bases matching TRBD1. The V gene end was trimmed by 2 bases and the J gene end by 6 bases; junction bases not matched to a gene: 11. The CDR3 is 15 amino acids. Germline V gene sequence: CDR1 SGHKS, CDR2 YYEKEE (reference sequence). The CDR3 DNA is TGTGCCAGCAGCTTATCGGGACAGTATTCCGGCGAGCAGTACTTC. This encodes CASSLSGQYSGEQYF.

Only a few counts were recorded for this clonotype. The chain employs TRBV12-3 or TRBV12-4 and TRBJ1-5; 7 bases map to TRBD1. J was trimmed by 3 bases and V by 9 bases; bases with no gene match: 8. This CDR3 spans 14 amino acids. CDR3 bases: TGTGCCAGTCGACAGGGCGCGATCAATCAGCCCCAGCATTTT. Amino acid sequence: CASRQGAINQPQHF.

This clonotype showed up many times. The chain joins TRBV3-1 to TRBJ1-5; 7 bases align to TRBD1. Germline V lookup: CDR1 LGHDT, CDR2 YNNKEL (reference sequence). The V gene end was trimmed by 2 bases and the J gene end by 6 bases; junction bases not matched to a gene: 4. The CDR3 covers 14 residues. Written as DNA, the CDR3 is TGTGCCAGCAGCCAATTAGGGGGCGGTCAGCCCCAGCATTTT. As protein: CASSQLGGGQPQHF.

V is TRBV12-3 or TRBV12-4 and J is TRBJ2-2, with D perhaps matching TRBD2 (6 bases). This CDR3 is 15 amino acids long. The V gene lost 2 bases and the J gene lost 4 bases, with 11 bases spanning the gap. The DNA for the CDR3 is TGTGCCAGCAGTTTAACGGGACTCAGCACCGGGGAGCTGTTTTTT. Its translation: CASSLTGLSTGELFF.

This clonotype has more than one count but fewer than ten. The chain has TRBV3-1 and TRBJ2-1; 13 nucleotides match TRBD2. The V gene end was trimmed by 3 bases and the J gene end by 5 bases; junction bases not matched to a gene: 4. The CDR3 spans 16 residues. The germline V gene encodes CDR1 LGHDT and CDR2 YNNKEL (reference sequence). CDR3: CASSQEGLAGNNEQFF. CDR3 sequence (DNA): TGTGCCAGCAGCCAGGAGGGACTAGCGGGGAACAATGAGCAGTTCTTC.

A note on this clonotype: Mismatch with germline at one junction end may stem from a read error. The gene calls are TRBV7-7 and TRBJ2-2; 8 nucleotides match TRBD1. The V gene's germline CDR1 is SSHAT and CDR2 FNYEAQ (reference sequence). The CDR3 spans 15 residues. This CDR3 is CASSRGQGMAGELFF. The DNA of the CDR3 is TGTGCTAGCAGCCGTGGACAGGGAATGGCCGGGGAGCTGTTTTTT.

This clonotype was seen ten or more times. J is TRBJ1-1 and V is TRBV6-1; D unclear. The germline V and J ends were trimmed by 3 bases and 2 bases, with 7 bases remaining between them. Germline V CDR1 and CDR2: MNHNS, SASEGT. The CDR3 extends over 13 amino acids. CDR3 protein: CASSDPGNTEAFF. CDR3 nucleotides: TGTGCCAGCAGTGATCCGGGCAACACTGAAGCTTTCTTT.

The table lists this clonotype with a few counts. The gene calls are TRBV27 and TRBJ2-3; perhaps TRBD1 as D (6 bases). Trimming stripped 6 bases from V and 0 bases from J, with 13 bases between. CDR3 length: 15 amino acids. Looked up from germline, CDR1 is MNHEY and CDR2 is SMNVEV (reference sequence). The CDR3 DNA follows: TGTGCCAGCAGGCCCGGGACATTCAGCACAGATACGCAGTATTTT. Amino acids: CASRPGTFSTDTQYF.

This clonotype was counted ten times or more. V is TRBV12-3 or TRBV12-4 and J is TRBJ2-5; no clear D gene. The V gene lost 2 bases and the J gene lost 2 bases, with 9 bases spanning the gap. This CDR3 contains 14 residues. CDR3 protein: CASSLYRAQETQYF. The DNA for the CDR3 is TGTGCCAGCAGTTTATACAGAGCACAAGAGACCCAGTACTTC.

This clonotype was seen a handful of times. V usage is TRBV29-1 and J usage is TRBJ2-7, with TRBD2 as a possible D gene (5 bases). CDR1 and CDR2 from the germline V gene are SQVTM and ANQGSEA. The length of the CDR3 is 12 residues. Trimming removed 4 bases from V and 3 bases from J, with 10 bases in between. For the CDR3, the DNA is TGCAGCGTTGCGGGTCGGGGCTACGAGCAGTACTTC. As protein: CSVAGRGYEQYF.

The chain uses TRBV10-3 and TRBJ1-3; unclear D gene. The length of the CDR3 is 13 residues. Trimming pared 7 bases from V and 9 bases from J, leaving 16 bases between. Germline assignment: CDR1 ENHRY and CDR2 SYGVKD. In DNA form, the CDR3 reads TGTGCCATCAAACCGTCCTTGGGCGGCACCATATATTTT. The encoded protein is CAIKPSLGGTIYF.

The CDR3 here is CASSHPDENTGELFF. In DNA, the CDR3 is TGCGCCAGCAGCCATCCAGACGAGAACACCGGGGAGCTGTTTTTT. The chain joins TRBV4-3 to TRBJ2-2; D unresolved. The CDR3 spans 15 residues. CDR1 is LGHNA, CDR2 YSLEER, per germline. The germline V and J ends were trimmed by 3 bases and 1 base, with 9 bases remaining between them.

Many counts were recorded for this clonotype. This chain connects TRBV6-2 or TRBV6-3 to TRBJ1-1, with no clear D. The CDR3 contains 13 residues. CDR1 is MNHEY and CDR2 is SVGEGT in the germline V gene. Trimming left V 2 bases short and J 1 base short, with 5 bases between. The CDR3 here is CASSYHENTEAFF. CDR3 coding DNA: TGTGCCAGCAGTTACCATGAGAACACTGAAGCTTTCTTT.

The rearrangement links TRBV7-9 to TRBJ2-2; no clear D. V was pared by 5 bases and J by 2 bases, with 12 bases between. This CDR3 is 15 amino acids long. Per germline, CDR1 SEHNR and CDR2 FQNEAQ (reference sequence). The CDR3 protein is CASSMLQSNTGELFF. CDR3 in DNA: TGTGCCAGCAGCATGCTACAGAGCAACACCGGGGAGCTGTTTTTT.

The chain has TRBV5-1 and TRBJ1-1; D is possibly TRBD1 (5 bases). V shed 7 bases and J shed 2 bases, with 15 bases lying between them. Germline-derived CDR1 and CDR2 are SGHRS and YFSETQ. This CDR3 is 14 amino acids long. In nucleotides, the CDR3 is TGCGCCAGCGCAACCGGGACCGCAAACACTGAAGCTTTCTTT. The encoded protein is CASATGTANTEAFF.

This clonotype was detected a few times. The CDR3 sequence: CASSLGSPGGRAFF. The CDR3 DNA is TGTGCCAGCAGCTTAGGCTCGCCCGGGGGTCGAGCTTTCTTT. The gene calls are TRBV7-2 and TRBJ1-1, with a possible D match to TRBD1 (5 bases). The CDR3 consists of 14 residues. CDR1 is SGHTA, CDR2 FQGNSA, per germline. Trimming left V 1 base short and J 10 bases short, with 16 bases between.

CDR3 region: CASSSLAERVQDTQYF. CDR3 coding DNA: TGTGCCAGCAGTTCCCTAGCGGAAAGGGTCCAAGATACGCAGTATTTT. The V gene is TRBV6-2 or TRBV6-3, the J gene TRBJ2-3; 7 bases map to TRBD2. The length of the CDR3 is 16 residues. Germline trimming cut 4 bases from V and 5 bases from J; bases unmatched to any gene: 12. Looked up from germline, CDR1 is MNHEY and CDR2 is SVGEGT.

This chain uses TRBV20-1 with TRBJ1-1; D gene uncertain. CDR1 is DFQATT, CDR2 SNEGSKA, per germline (reference sequence). This CDR3 has 13 residues. The germline V and J ends were trimmed by 0 bases and 6 bases, with 11 bases remaining between them. The CDR3, as DNA: TGCAGTGCTAGAGATAGTCCCGGGGCTGAAGCTTTCTTT. Its translation: CSARDSPGAEAFF.

The CDR3 loop reads CASLQGANEKLFF. The CDR3 DNA reads as TGTGCCTCCCTACAGGGGGCTAATGAAAAACTGTTTTTT. The chain combines TRBV7-2 with TRBJ1-4, with 8 bases fitting TRBD1. V trimming: 11 bases; J trimming: 3 bases; junction bases outside the gene matches: 5. This CDR3 is built from 13 residues. CDR1 is SGHTA and CDR2 is FQGNSA in the germline V gene.